These T cell receptor beta chains were read from a single sample in a study of control samples from healthy donors and cancer patients. The data were produced by immunoSEQ multiplex PCR, yet TCRdb's version contains in-frame clones alone and is incomplete. The sample carries roughly 24,000 clones, 65% to 90% recorded once. Material for sequencing was PBMCs. The receptor set was obtained from a man aged 55-75 years with head and neck cancer. Each CDR3 is given with its conserved first and last residue. The order of the fields is J gene, V gene, CDR3 length, D gene, clone size, CDR3 DNA, CDR3 protein. A D gene is named only where the DNA matches it firmly. Clone size is stated in some rows and not others, as once, few, many or a class when expanded.

j_call: TRBJ1-4
v_call: TRBV27
cdr3_length: 18
d_call: -
clone_size: -
cdr3_nt: TGTGCCAGCAGTTTATTTCCTCCCACAGCTACAACTAATGAAAAACTGTTTTTT
cdr3_aa: CASSLFPPTATTNEKLFF

j_call: TRBJ2-5
v_call: TRBV6-2/TRBV6-3
cdr3_length: 15
d_call: -
clone_size: -
cdr3_nt: TGTGCCAGCAGTTACTCACCCGGGGGCCAAGAGACCCAGTACTTC
cdr3_aa: CASSYSPGGQETQYF

j_call: TRBJ1-5
v_call: TRBV6-6
cdr3_length: 13
d_call: -
clone_size: -
cdr3_nt: TGTGCCAGCACACGGGAAAGCAATCAGCCCCAGCATTTT
cdr3_aa: CASTRESNQPQHF

j_call: TRBJ1-6
v_call: TRBV13
cdr3_length: 13
d_call: -
clone_size: few
cdr3_nt: TGTGCCAGCAGCTTGTTCGATAGATCACCCCTCCACTTT
cdr3_aa: CASSLFDRSPLHF

j_call: TRBJ1-2
v_call: TRBV7-2
cdr3_length: 12
d_call: -
clone_size: -
cdr3_nt: TGTGCCAGCAGCTTAGACAGGGTAAAAAGCACCTTC
cdr3_aa: CASSLDRVKSTF

j_call: TRBJ2-7
v_call: TRBV11-3
cdr3_length: 18
d_call: -
clone_size: -
cdr3_nt: TGTGCCAGCAGCTTAGGACTTGGCGGGGGCGGGAGTGCATACGAGCAGTACTTC
cdr3_aa: CASSLGLGGGGSAYEQYF

j_call: TRBJ1-2
v_call: TRBV19
cdr3_length: 13
d_call: -
clone_size: -
cdr3_nt: TGTGCCAGTAGTATCGGACGGCCCTATGGCTACACCTTC
cdr3_aa: CASSIGRPYGYTF

j_call: TRBJ2-2
v_call: TRBV18
cdr3_length: 14
d_call: -
clone_size: -
cdr3_nt: TGTGCCAGCTCGAACGGGATTAACACCGGGGAGCTGTTTTTT
cdr3_aa: CASSNGINTGELFF

j_call: TRBJ2-7
v_call: TRBV6-5
cdr3_length: 14
d_call: -
clone_size: -
cdr3_nt: TGTGCCAGCAGTTACTCGCAGGGCCGCTACGAGCAGTACTTC
cdr3_aa: CASSYSQGRYEQYF

j_call: TRBJ1-2
v_call: TRBV18
cdr3_length: 17
d_call: -
clone_size: once
cdr3_nt: TGTGCCAGCTCACCGCAGTATCTATCTGACAAGAACTATGGCTACACCTTC
cdr3_aa: CASSPQYLSDKNYGYTF

j_call: TRBJ1-4
v_call: TRBV5-8
cdr3_length: 15
d_call: TRBD1
clone_size: -
cdr3_nt: TGTGCCAGCACCCTGGGAGGGACAGGGCAGGAAAAACTGTTTTTT
cdr3_aa: CASTLGGTGQEKLFF

j_call: TRBJ1-5
v_call: TRBV19
cdr3_length: 13
d_call: -
clone_size: -
cdr3_nt: TGTGCCAGTAGTTTAAGTAGCAATCAGCCCCAGCATTTT
cdr3_aa: CASSLSSNQPQHF

j_call: TRBJ1-2
v_call: TRBV7-8
cdr3_length: 14
d_call: -
clone_size: -
cdr3_nt: TGTGCCAGCAGCTTAGTACGGAGGGGTCAAGGCTACACCTTC
cdr3_aa: CASSLVRRGQGYTF

j_call: TRBJ1-5
v_call: TRBV19
cdr3_length: 17
d_call: -
clone_size: few
cdr3_nt: TGTGCCAGTAGTATAGGGGCAGGGAGGATCAGTGGTCAGCCCCAGCATTTT
cdr3_aa: CASSIGAGRISGQPQHF

j_call: TRBJ1-4
v_call: TRBV3-1/TRBV3-2
cdr3_length: 14
d_call: -
clone_size: few
cdr3_nt: TGTGCCAGCAGCCAAGATCGCGGGGGGGGAAAACTGTTTTTT
cdr3_aa: CASSQDRGGGKLFF

j_call: TRBJ1-3
v_call: TRBV30
cdr3_length: 14
d_call: -
clone_size: -
cdr3_nt: TGTGCCTGGAGTGCTAGCCGCTCTGGAAACACCATATATTTT
cdr3_aa: CAWSASRSGNTIYF

j_call: TRBJ1-3
v_call: TRBV11-2
cdr3_length: 16
d_call: TRBD1
clone_size: -
cdr3_nt: TGTGCCAGCAGGATGGAGACAGGGATTTCTGGAAACACCATATATTTT
cdr3_aa: CASRMETGISGNTIYF

j_call: TRBJ2-3
v_call: TRBV7-8
cdr3_length: 17
d_call: TRBD2
clone_size: once
cdr3_nt: TGTGCCAGCAGCACAAGGGTTTCGGGGGGGGAACGAAATACGCAGTATTTT
cdr3_aa: CASSTRVSGGERNTQYF

j_call: TRBJ1-3
v_call: TRBV11-2
cdr3_length: 15
d_call: -
clone_size: -
cdr3_nt: TGTGCCAGCAGCCCCAGGGCGGGGGCTGGAAACACCATATATTTT
cdr3_aa: CASSPRAGAGNTIYF

j_call: TRBJ1-5
v_call: TRBV30
cdr3_length: 12
d_call: -
clone_size: -
cdr3_nt: TGTGCTTCCGGGGCCGGCGAACAGCCCCAGCATTTT
cdr3_aa: CASGAGEQPQHF

j_call: TRBJ2-1
v_call: TRBV9
cdr3_length: 15
d_call: TRBD2
clone_size: -
cdr3_nt: TGTGCCAGCAGCGTTACGGGACTAGCGGGGAGTTCTCAGTTCTTC
cdr3_aa: CASSVTGLAGSSQFF

j_call: TRBJ1-6
v_call: TRBV4-1
cdr3_length: 14
d_call: -
clone_size: -
cdr3_nt: TGCGCCAGCGGGCCGACGAATTATAATTCACCCCTCCACTTT
cdr3_aa: CASGPTNYNSPLHF

j_call: TRBJ1-1
v_call: TRBV5-1
cdr3_length: 16
d_call: -
clone_size: -
cdr3_nt: TGCGCCAGCAGCCTTAGGGCCGGACCCTCGGGCACTGAAGCTTTCTTT
cdr3_aa: CASSLRAGPSGTEAFF

j_call: TRBJ2-7
v_call: TRBV25-1
cdr3_length: 15
d_call: -
clone_size: -
cdr3_nt: TGTGCCAGCAGTGACCGGGCTGGACAGAGCTACGAGCAGTACTTC
cdr3_aa: CASSDRAGQSYEQYF

j_call: TRBJ1-5
v_call: TRBV6-5
cdr3_length: 13
d_call: -
clone_size: once
cdr3_nt: TGTGCCAGCACGGGGGCATCGTATCAGCCCCAGCATTTT
cdr3_aa: CASTGASYQPQHF

j_call: TRBJ1-6
v_call: TRBV19
cdr3_length: 17
d_call: -
clone_size: -
cdr3_nt: TGTGCCAGTAGTACGGAAGGGATACCTTTTTATAATTCACCCCTCCACTTT
cdr3_aa: CASSTEGIPFYNSPLHF

j_call: TRBJ2-7
v_call: TRBV19
cdr3_length: 14
d_call: -
clone_size: -
cdr3_nt: TGTGCCAGTAGTTTATATGGGGGTCCCTACGAGCAGTACTTC
cdr3_aa: CASSLYGGPYEQYF

j_call: TRBJ2-3
v_call: TRBV9
cdr3_length: 13
d_call: -
clone_size: -
cdr3_nt: TGTGCCAGCAGCGACTATCCCACAGATACGCAGTATTTT
cdr3_aa: CASSDYPTDTQYF

j_call: TRBJ2-6
v_call: TRBV9
cdr3_length: 20
d_call: TRBD1
clone_size: -
cdr3_nt: TGTGCCAGCAGCGGATCCCCCTCTTGGACAGGGGACTCTGGGGCCAACGTCCTGACTTTC
cdr3_aa: CASSGSPSWTGDSGANVLTF

j_call: TRBJ1-6
v_call: TRBV6-5
cdr3_length: 14
d_call: TRBD1
clone_size: -
cdr3_nt: TGTGCCAGCAGTCAGGGGGGGAATAATTCACCCCTCCACTTT
cdr3_aa: CASSQGGNNSPLHF

j_call: TRBJ1-5
v_call: TRBV6-5
cdr3_length: 15
d_call: -
clone_size: -
cdr3_nt: TGTGCCAGCAGCAGGGACCGAACTAACAATCAGCCCCAGCATTTT
cdr3_aa: CASSRDRTNNQPQHF

j_call: TRBJ1-6
v_call: TRBV5-6
cdr3_length: 14
d_call: TRBD1
clone_size: -
cdr3_nt: TGTGCCAGCAGCAGGGACAGGGGGATTTCACCCCTCCACTTT
cdr3_aa: CASSRDRGISPLHF

j_call: TRBJ2-1
v_call: TRBV10-3
cdr3_length: 15
d_call: TRBD1
clone_size: -
cdr3_nt: TGTGCCATCAGCTATACCGGGACAGGGCAAAATGAGCAGTTCTTC
cdr3_aa: CAISYTGTGQNEQFF

j_call: TRBJ1-6
v_call: TRBV6-5
cdr3_length: 15
d_call: -
clone_size: -
cdr3_nt: TGTGCCAGCAGCCGGGGATTTAGGAGGAATTCACCCCTCCACTTT
cdr3_aa: CASSRGFRRNSPLHF

j_call: TRBJ2-2
v_call: TRBV29-1
cdr3_length: 16
d_call: TRBD1
clone_size: -
cdr3_nt: TGCAGCGTTGAGGGGGACAGGGGGCTGAGCACCGGGGAGCTGTTTTTT
cdr3_aa: CSVEGDRGLSTGELFF

j_call: TRBJ2-7
v_call: TRBV5-4
cdr3_length: 14
d_call: TRBD2
clone_size: -
cdr3_nt: TGTGCCAGCAGCCGACTAGCACCCGAATCGGAGCAGTACTTC
cdr3_aa: CASSRLAPESEQYF

j_call: TRBJ2-1
v_call: TRBV4-1
cdr3_length: 13
d_call: -
clone_size: -
cdr3_nt: TGCGCCAGCAGCCAAGATCGTCACAATGAGCAGTTCTTC
cdr3_aa: CASSQDRHNEQFF

j_call: TRBJ1-1
v_call: TRBV12-3/TRBV12-4
cdr3_length: 13
d_call: -
clone_size: -
cdr3_nt: TGTGCCACCGCGAACAGGGTAGCAACTGAAGCTTTCTTT
cdr3_aa: CATANRVATEAFF

j_call: TRBJ2-1
v_call: TRBV29-1
cdr3_length: 14
d_call: TRBD2
clone_size: few
cdr3_nt: TGCAGCGTTGGGGGACTAGCGGGTTACAATGAGCAGTTCTTC
cdr3_aa: CSVGGLAGYNEQFF

j_call: TRBJ1-3
v_call: TRBV7-2
cdr3_length: 14
d_call: -
clone_size: -
cdr3_nt: TGTGCCAGCAGTCCGGTAAACTCTGGAAACACCATATATTTT
cdr3_aa: CASSPVNSGNTIYF

j_call: TRBJ2-2
v_call: TRBV2
cdr3_length: 13
d_call: TRBD2
clone_size: -
cdr3_nt: TGTGCCAGCAGACCCCGGGAGGAGGGGGAGCTGTTTTTT
cdr3_aa: CASRPREEGELFF

j_call: TRBJ2-7
v_call: TRBV27
cdr3_length: 17
d_call: -
clone_size: -
cdr3_nt: TGTGCCAGCAGTTTTCGACCGGGGGAGAGGGGCCCCTACGAGCAGTACTTC
cdr3_aa: CASSFRPGERGPYEQYF

j_call: TRBJ1-2
v_call: TRBV5-6
cdr3_length: 14
d_call: -
clone_size: -
cdr3_nt: TGTGCCAGCAGCTTGGATAACGGCCGATATGGCTACACCTTC
cdr3_aa: CASSLDNGRYGYTF

j_call: TRBJ2-7
v_call: TRBV5-4
cdr3_length: 12
d_call: -
clone_size: -
cdr3_nt: TGTGCCAGCAGCTGGGGCGGGTACGAGCAGTACTTC
cdr3_aa: CASSWGGYEQYF

j_call: TRBJ2-7
v_call: TRBV19
cdr3_length: 13
d_call: -
clone_size: -
cdr3_nt: TGTGCCAGTCTGGGGGAACCCTCCTACGAGCAGTACTTC
cdr3_aa: CASLGEPSYEQYF

j_call: TRBJ2-3
v_call: TRBV5-1
cdr3_length: 17
d_call: TRBD2
clone_size: -
cdr3_nt: TGCGCCAGCACCCGAGGGTTGGCTAGCGGAACCACAGATACGCAGTATTTT
cdr3_aa: CASTRGLASGTTDTQYF

j_call: TRBJ1-2
v_call: TRBV12-3/TRBV12-4
cdr3_length: 13
d_call: -
clone_size: -
cdr3_nt: TGTGCCAGCAGTCTTACAGGGAACTATGGCTACACCTTC
cdr3_aa: CASSLTGNYGYTF

j_call: TRBJ1-2
v_call: TRBV5-5
cdr3_length: 14
d_call: -
clone_size: -
cdr3_nt: TGTGCCAGCTTCCGCCGGGGAGGAGGCTATGGCTACACCTTC
cdr3_aa: CASFRRGGGYGYTF

j_call: TRBJ2-7
v_call: TRBV2
cdr3_length: 13
d_call: -
clone_size: -
cdr3_nt: TGTGCCAGCAGTGATGCCGGGTCCTACGAGCAGTACTTC
cdr3_aa: CASSDAGSYEQYF

j_call: TRBJ2-3
v_call: TRBV4-3
cdr3_length: 15
d_call: -
clone_size: -
cdr3_nt: TGCGCCAGCAGCCAAGGCACAGGAGCCACAGATACGCAGTATTTT
cdr3_aa: CASSQGTGATDTQYF

j_call: TRBJ2-7
v_call: TRBV7-9
cdr3_length: 14
d_call: TRBD1
clone_size: -
cdr3_nt: TGTGCCAGCAGCCCCGACAGGGGATACTACGAGCAGTACTTC
cdr3_aa: CASSPDRGYYEQYF

j_call: TRBJ2-7
v_call: TRBV5-5
cdr3_length: 13
d_call: -
clone_size: -
cdr3_nt: TGTGCCAGCAGCTTACAGGTTAACTACGAGCAGTACTTC
cdr3_aa: CASSLQVNYEQYF